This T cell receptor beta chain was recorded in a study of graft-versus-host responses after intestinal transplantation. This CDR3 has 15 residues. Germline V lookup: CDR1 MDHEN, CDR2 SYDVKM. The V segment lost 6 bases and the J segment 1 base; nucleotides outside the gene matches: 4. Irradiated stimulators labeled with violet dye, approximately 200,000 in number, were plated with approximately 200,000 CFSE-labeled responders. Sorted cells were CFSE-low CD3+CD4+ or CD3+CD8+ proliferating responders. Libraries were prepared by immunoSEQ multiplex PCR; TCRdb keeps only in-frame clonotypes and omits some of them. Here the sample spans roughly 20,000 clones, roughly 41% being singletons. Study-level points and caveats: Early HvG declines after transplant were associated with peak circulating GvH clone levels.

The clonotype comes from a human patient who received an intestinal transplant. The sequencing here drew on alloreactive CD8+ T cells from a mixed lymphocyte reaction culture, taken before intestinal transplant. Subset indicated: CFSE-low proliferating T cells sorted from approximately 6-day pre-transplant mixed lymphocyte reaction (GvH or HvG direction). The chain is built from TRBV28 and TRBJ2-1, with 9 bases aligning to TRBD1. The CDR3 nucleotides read TGTGCCAGCAGGCCCGGGACAGGGTCCTACAATGAGCAGTTCTTC. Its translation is CASRPGTGSYNEQFF. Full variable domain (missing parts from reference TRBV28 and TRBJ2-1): DVKVTQSSRYLVKRTGEKVFLECVQDMDHENMFWYRQDPGLGLRLIYFSYDVKMKEKGDIPEGYSVSREKKERFSLILESASTNQTSMYLCASRPGTGSYNEQFFGPGTRLTVL.